Included here is one T cell receptor beta chain sequence, with context. Its cognate antigen has yet to be identified. Possible read error: a much larger clone is one base away. The CDR3 runs 17 amino acids, cysteine and phenylalanine included. The kept DNA is CDR3 alone, 51 bases in frame from the first base. Sequencing was carried out with an Illumina NovaSeq 6000. cDNA libraries for TCRalpha and TCRbeta were prepared by 5'RACE using constant-segment primers, with sample barcodes and unique molecular identifiers added. Trizol reagent was used to extract RNA from every sample. The libraries were amplified in two PCR steps, and the second step added a second sample barcode and Illumina TruSeq adapters. Libraries were sequenced on an Illumina NovaSeq with 2 x 150 bp paired-end reads. The published analysis was carried out like this. With migec v1.2.7, reads were demultiplexed and then collapsed into UMI-guided consensus sequences. Using mixcr v2.1.11, the UMI consensuses were aligned to TRA and TRB V and J templates and assembled into clonotypes. A clonotype was counted as expanded or contracted only if both edgeR and NoisET called the change significant, with noise models trained on biological replicates. edgeR calls used a false discovery rate-adjusted p below 0.01 and a log2 fold-change threshold of 1. As an exploratory analysis of dynamics, max-normalized trajectories of the 1000 most abundant clonotypes were examined by PCA with hierarchical clustering. The CD4 or CD8 phenotype of responding clones was assigned using the separately sequenced CD4+ and CD8+ repertoires. TCRdb's own reprocessing of the public reads used fastp at Q25 and MiXCR and kept productive beta chains. Every CDR3 protein is listed once, alongside the most common genes and DNA of its rows. These V and J calls rely on TCRdb rather than the paper's analysis. This sample lists 190,000 or so distinct CDR3 sequences; 10% to 13% were detected once. Jointly, the top ten make up roughly 3.2% of the sample.

This sample was included in a study of T-cell memory formation after mild COVID-19 (dated by TCRdb to the early 2020s). About the investigation overall: TCR sequence clusters from the two donors were found to be largely donor specific. Longitudinal TCRalpha and TCRbeta repertoire sequencing tracked T-cell clones expanding and contracting after mild COVID-19 in two donors. The cohort comprised two young, previously healthy adult volunteers, one female and one male. General findings and caveats noted by the study authors: The study included only a couple of mild cases, and larger cohorts that include severe cases with pre-infection samples were judged to be necessary. Contracting CD4+ clones appeared mostly in the CM and EM memory subsets, whereas CD8+ clones were enriched in EMRA. SARS-CoV-2 specificity was not confirmed for the second-wave clones peaking on day 37. Balanced CD4/CD8 phenotypes were observed for clones contracting from day 15 to 85, whereas a bias towards CD4+ was observed for a second wave of clones expanding from day 15 to 37. The detection of some responding clones in pre-infection memory suggests that pre-existing cross-reactive memory T cells joined the SARS-CoV-2 response.

Ficoll-Paque density gradient centrifugation was used to isolate PBMCs. The source of this sequence is a man between 18 and 29 years old who had mild COVID-19 (a few samples of this study predate the infection). The sample titles of this study are shuffled in the database, so cell type and time point are left out; the donor was told from shared clones. The sequence links TRBV21-1 to TRBJ1-1; the D call in the table, TRBD1, was not verified against the DNA. TRBV21-1 has pseudogene status. The sequenced material came from PBMCs or a T cell subset sorted from them (not recorded which). At the DNA level, the sequence is TGTGCCAGCAGCAAAGTAATGGGGGCTTTTATGAACACTGAAGCTTTCTTT. It translates to CASSKVMGAFMNTEAFF.